Each of the 24 T cell receptor beta chains below was sequenced from the same sample in a study of TIL therapy for anti-PD-1-resistant metastatic lung cancer. Documented time point: pre-treatment sample, taken before nivolumab and TIL therapy. The tumor samples were excised metastases, mostly pleural nodules or supraclavicular lymph nodes. Sequencing used immunoSEQ v3. Only in-frame clones appear in the TCRdb table, and some are missing; sequencing was by immunoSEQ multiplex PCR. This sample has roughly 92,000 clones, with under 70% found just once. Material: tumor tissue, obtained at baseline. The receptors come from a person between 30 and 79 years old with non-small cell lung cancer.

The chain joins TRBV3-1 (or the pseudogene TRBV3-2) to TRBJ1-5; the match to TRBD1 covers 7 bases. In germline, CDR1 is LGHDT, CDR2 YNNKEL (reference sequence). The length of the CDR3 is 14 residues. Trimming cost V 4 bases and J 7 bases; bases outside gene matches: 7. CDR3: CASSLGTEAQPQHF. The CDR3 bases are TGTGCCAGCAGCCTCGGGACAGAAGCCCAGCCCCAGCATTTT.

V and J are TRBV28 and TRBJ2-3; the D gene is possibly TRBD2 (6 bases). The CDR3 spans 14 residues. Germline CDR1 is MDHEN and CDR2 is SYDVKM. Trimming took 3 bases from V and 4 from J, leaving 11 bases between them. The CDR3 nucleotides read TGTGCCAGCAGTTTTTCGCCGGGGGCAGATACGCAGTATTTT. It yields the protein CASSFSPGADTQYF.

This clone has only a few counts. In DNA form, the CDR3 reads TGTGCCAGCAGCTTATTTGGGACATCCCGCTCCTATAATTCACCCCTCCACTTT. Translated, it gives CASSLFGTSRSYNSPLHF. The chain joins TRBV7-2 to TRBJ1-6, with TRBD1 as a possible D gene (6 bases). Trimming took 2 bases from V and 0 from J, leaving 14 bases between them. Germline V gene sequence: CDR1 SGHTA, CDR2 FQGNSA. The CDR3 length is 18 residues.

This clone was detected a few times. The chain combines TRBV3-1 (or the pseudogene TRBV3-2) with TRBJ2-1; D gene uncertain. Germline-derived CDR1 and CDR2 are LGHDT and YNNKEL (reference sequence). The V and J ends lost 1 base and 5 bases respectively, with 12 bases between them. The CDR3 extends over 15 amino acids. The DNA of the CDR3 is TGTGCCAGCAGCCAAGTCAGGCCCTACAACAATGAGCAGTTCTTC. Translating it yields CASSQVRPYNNEQFF.

This chain connects TRBV2 to TRBJ2-7; 7 bases map to TRBD1. The CDR3 is made up of 14 amino acids. Germline CDR1 is SNHLY and CDR2 is FYNNEI. Losses at the gene ends were 7 bases for V and 0 bases for J; bases not matched to a gene: 6. CDR3 coding DNA: TGTGCCAGCATTCCGGGACAGACCTCCTACGAGCAGTACTTC. Protein product: CASIPGQTSYEQYF.

The V gene is TRBV24-1, the J gene TRBJ2-2, with TRBD2 identical over 12 bases. There are 15 residues in the CDR3. After removal of 5 bases from V and 7 bases from J, the junction contained 4 bases not matched to a gene. Germline CDR1 KGHDR, CDR2 SFDVKD. CDR3 in DNA: TGTGCCACCAGTGGACTAGCGGGAGCGATCGGGGAGCTGTTTTTT. Residues: CATSGLAGAIGELFF.

The chain employs TRBV5-1 and TRBJ1-1; D might be TRBD1 (5 bases). The germline V gene has CDR1 SGHRS and CDR2 YFSETQ. This CDR3 contains 14 residues. Trimming cost V 4 bases and J 6 bases, with 16 bases left between them. CDR3: CASSTGGGVPEAFF. The CDR3 DNA is TGCGCCAGCAGCACGGGCGGGGGTGTGCCTGAAGCTTTCTTT.

In this sample, this clone turned up a few times. This chain connects TRBV19 to TRBJ2-7; 8 bases are a match to TRBD2. The J segment lost 6 bases and the V segment lost 2 bases, leaving 9 bases of the junction unmatched. The CDR3 has 15 residues. Germline loops: CDR1 LNHDA, CDR2 SQIVND (reference sequence). CDR3: CASSILAGIGAEQYF. Written as DNA, the CDR3 is TGTGCCAGTAGTATACTAGCGGGCATCGGGGCCGAGCAGTACTTC.

The chain employs TRBV30 and TRBJ1-6; no clear D gene. The length of the CDR3 is 14 residues. The germline gives CDR1 GTSNPN, CDR2 SVGIG (reference sequence). V lost 0 bases, J lost 6 bases, and 9 bases lay in between. CDR3 nucleotide sequence: TGTGCCTGGAGTGTTGGGCAGTTTAATTCACCCCTCCACTTT. Its translation: CAWSVGQFNSPLHF.

The chain combines TRBV12-5 with TRBJ1-4; D remains ambiguous. The germline gives CDR1 LGHNT, CDR2 FRNRAP. This CDR3 has 15 residues. The germline V and J ends were trimmed by 3 bases and 0 bases, with 8 bases remaining between them. CDR3 residues: CASGFLYATNEKLFF. In DNA form, the CDR3 reads TGTGCTAGTGGTTTTTTATATGCAACTAATGAAAAACTGTTTTTT.

This sequence joins TRBV27 and TRBJ2-7; no clear D. The CDR3 runs 14 residues. The germline V gene has CDR1 MNHEY and CDR2 SMNVEV (reference sequence). The V end lost 3 bases, the J end lost 2 bases, and 11 bases lay between the germline ends. The CDR3 bases are TGTGCCAGCAGTTTCCTTGGCCGGACCTACGAGCAGTACTTC. Protein sequence: CASSFLGRTYEQYF.

V gene TRBV6-6 combines with J gene TRBJ2-1; tentative D call: TRBD1 (7 bases). The germline CDR1 and CDR2 sequences are MNHNY and SVGAGI (reference sequence). This CDR3 spans 14 amino acids. Trimming removed 7 bases from V and 7 bases from J, with 17 bases in between. CDR3 protein: CASTAGGRRNEQFF. The CDR3 nucleotides read TGTGCCAGCACCGCAGGGGGGAGGAGGAATGAGCAGTTCTTC.

Points on this clone: This specimen includes other DNA sequences encoding the same CDR3. The gene calls are TRBV15 and TRBJ2-5; 7 positions agree with TRBD2. CDR3 length equals 14 residues. The V segment lost 3 bases and the J segment 2 bases; nucleotides outside the gene matches: 3. Per the germline V gene, CDR1 is LNHNV and CDR2 is YYDKDF (reference sequence). The CDR3 sequence: CATSRGGVQETQYF. CDR3 nucleotide sequence: TGTGCCACCAGCAGGGGGGGGGTTCAAGAGACCCAGTACTTC.

This clone has a single count. The CDR3 here is CASSLPQEVGYTF. CDR3 sequence (DNA): TGCGCCAGCAGCCTCCCCCAAGAAGTTGGCTACACCTTC. The chain employs TRBV5-1 and TRBJ1-2; D call uncertain. Per the germline V gene, CDR1 is SGHRS and CDR2 is YFSETQ. This CDR3 has 13 residues. Trimming took off 4 bases at V and 7 bases at J, with 14 bases between the two ends.

V and J are TRBV3-1 (or the pseudogene TRBV3-2) and TRBJ1-2; a possible D gene is TRBD1 (6 bases). Germline assignment: CDR1 LGHDT and CDR2 YNNKEL (reference sequence). The CDR3 consists of 15 residues. The V and J ends lost 5 bases and 2 bases respectively, with 15 bases between them. The CDR3 DNA reads as TGTGCCAGCAGCGCCCGGACAGTGAAGAACTATGGCTACACCTTC. It specifies CASSARTVKNYGYTF.

This clone was counted once. CDR3 protein: CASRGETQYF. CDR3 in DNA: TGCGCCAGCAGGGGCGAGACCCAGTACTTC. The V call is TRBV5-1, the J call TRBJ2-5, with unresolved D. Germline values: CDR1 SGHRS, CDR2 YFSETQ. The CDR3 consists of 10 residues. With 5 bases removed from V and 5 bases from J, the gap between germline ends came to 4 bases.

This clone was observed a handful of times. The CDR3 reads CASSRWRVEAFF. DNA of the CDR3: TGTGCCAGCAGCAGATGGAGAGTTGAAGCTTTCTTT. The V gene is TRBV7-2, the J gene TRBJ1-1; D call uncertain. CDR3 length: 12 amino acids. Trimming cost V 5 bases and J 7 bases, with 11 bases left between them. The germline V gene encodes CDR1 SGHTA and CDR2 FQGNSA.

The chain is built from TRBV6-5 and TRBJ1-1; 10 bases agree with TRBD1. Looked up from germline, CDR1 is MNHEY and CDR2 is SVGAGI. The CDR3 runs to 15 residues. The V segment lost 6 bases and the J segment 4 bases; nucleotides outside the gene matches: 8. The CDR3 nucleotides are TGTGCCAGCAGAGACAGGGGGCAGGGGATCACTGAAGCTTTCTTT. Translated, it gives CASRDRGQGITEAFF.

The genes are TRBV6-5 and TRBJ2-5; 7 bases agree with TRBD2. CDR1 is MNHEY and CDR2 is SVGAGI in the germline V gene. The CDR3 is made up of 14 amino acids. Unmatched junction bases numbered 7, after V lost 6 bases and J lost 3 bases. The CDR3 sequence: CASSLGLAEETQYF. The DNA of the CDR3 is TGTGCCAGCAGCCTAGGGCTAGCGGAAGAGACCCAGTACTTC.

V and J are TRBV6-1 and TRBJ2-3; D may be TRBD1 (6 bases). Germline CDR1 MNHNS, CDR2 SASEGT. The V gene lost 2 bases and the J gene lost 13 bases, with 13 bases spanning the gap. CDR3 size: 12 residues. The CDR3 protein is CASSERGKEEYF. The CDR3 DNA reads TGTGCCAGCAGTGAAAGGGGGAAAGAGGAGTATTTT.

CDR3 protein: CASSLGRGMSDTQYF. The DNA for the CDR3 is TGTGCCAGCAGCTTAGGCAGGGGAATGTCAGATACGCAGTATTTT. This chain connects TRBV7-9 to TRBJ2-3; D might be TRBD1 (6 bases). CDR3 length: 15 residues. The germline gives CDR1 SEHNR, CDR2 FQNEAQ (reference sequence). V lost 1 base, J lost 4 bases, and 12 bases lay in between. The full variable domain, rest sourced from reference TRBV7-9 and TRBJ2-3, is DTGVSQNPRHKITKRGQNVTFRCDPISEHNRLYWYRQTLGQGPEFLTYFQNEAQLEKSRLLSDRFSAERPKGSFSTLEIQRTEQGDSAMYLCASSLGRGMSDTQYFGPGTRLTVL.

The genes are TRBV6-2 or TRBV6-3 and TRBJ2-7; 13 nucleotides line up with TRBD2. V dropped 5 bases and J dropped 1; count of bases not matched to a gene: 5. This CDR3 spans 16 amino acids. Germline-derived CDR1 and CDR2 are MNHEY and SVGEGT. The CDR3 coding sequence is TGTGCCAGCAGTACCGGACTAGCGGGGGAATCCTACGAGCAGTACTTC. This codes for CASSTGLAGESYEQYF.

The CDR3 here is CASSARETQYF. The CDR3 DNA is TGTGCCAGCAGTGCTAGGGAGACCCAGTACTTC. The J gene is TRBJ2-5, the V gene TRBV25-1, with unresolved D. The V gene's germline CDR1 is MGHDK and CDR2 SYGVNS. CDR3 length: 11 residues. V lost 4 bases and J lost 5, with 5 bases in between.

The chain couples TRBV11-2 to TRBJ1-1; D unresolved. Germline CDR1 SGHAT, CDR2 FQNNGV. This CDR3 contains 14 residues. V was pared by 5 bases and J by 0 bases, with 10 bases between. This chain's CDR3 is CASSPSYVNTEAFF. The CDR3 bases are TGTGCCAGCAGCCCCTCGTATGTGAACACTGAAGCTTTCTTT.